Reported below is one TCR beta chain. In the source study's methods: Amplified reference gene primers provided the basis for estimating nucleated cell counts. Profiled with immunoSEQ multiplex PCR; TCRdb holds only in-frame clones, not every one. V, J and clone size reflect that table, while D and trimming were determined from the DNA. The table includes 400,000 to 550,000 clones, 85% to 90% detected once. Germline CDR1 and CDR2: SGHAT and FQNNGV. V lost 1 base, J lost 9 bases, and 10 bases lay in between. The CDR3 has 14 amino acids. The data derive from a study of blood T cell repertoires in COVID-19. Study as a whole: Samples came from the United States, Italy and Spain, spanning acute and convalescent COVID-19.

Sequencing was carried out using peripheral blood. The chain recombines TRBV11-2 with TRBJ1-6; D unclear. The receptor was isolated from a woman aged 25 to 39 with acute or convalescent COVID-19. CDR3 protein: CASSLAGVRSPLHF. In nucleotides, the CDR3 is TGTGCCAGCAGCTTAGCCGGGGTACGTTCACCCCTCCACTTT.